This TCR beta chain was observed in a study of molecular identifiers for immune sequencing clone quantification. General study findings and limits: Over 99% of effector molecules, yet under 1% of naive-cell molecules, were held by clones above 20 RNA copies.

One entry per CDR3 protein results from TCRdb running MiXCR on the PCR reads. Among about 640,000 distinct CDR3 sequences, about 20% were seen once, and the ten largest hold around 0.86%. This clonotype was counted at least ten times. Its target is unknown. The sequencing sample was made of naive CD8+ T cells from blood, with Jurkat cell RNA spiked in. Subset: FACS-sorted CD8+CD4-CCR7+CD45RA+ naive T cells. The receptor's source is a human donor in good health. Some libraries in this study had Jurkat cell RNA spiked in.

CDR3 sequence: CASSPPADSGPSGEQYF. In DNA, the CDR3 is TGTGCCAGCAGCCCTCCGGCCGACTCCGGGCCATCGGGAGAGCAGTACTTC. The rearrangement joins TRBV13 to TRBJ2-7, with TRBD2 as a possible D gene (5 bases). The CDR3 has 17 residues. Per the germline V gene, CDR1 is PRHDT and CDR2 is FYEKMQ (reference sequence). Between the trimmed V and J ends, which lost 5 bases and 7 bases, there was a span of 27 bases.